Each of the 22 T cell receptor beta chains below was sequenced from the same sample in a study of T-cell memory formation after mild COVID-19. TCRdb passed the 5' RACE reads through MiXCR, listing each CDR3 protein once. Of 400,000 or so distinct CDR3 sequences listed, roughly 21% are singletons. Sequences were obtained from PBMCs or a T cell subset sorted from them (not recorded which). These TCRs come from an adult woman who had mild COVID-19 (a few samples of this study predate the infection). Cell type and time point are not known.

This chain uses TRBV21-1 with TRBJ1-5; the DNA was not compared with TRBD1, the D call given in the table. TRBV21-1 is a pseudogene segment. CDR3 length: 14 amino acids. The CDR3: CASTPGHQNQPQHF. CDR3 DNA: TGTGCCAGCACCCCGGGACACCAAAATCAGCCCCAGCATTTT.

The chain carries TRBV5-6 and TRBJ2-1; 7 bases are shared with TRBD2. Per germline, CDR1 SGHDT and CDR2 YYEEEE. This CDR3 has 17 residues. V was pared by 2 bases and J by 5 bases, with 13 bases of the junction left unmatched. DNA for the CDR3: TGTGCCAGCAGCTTCCCCTGGTCAAGCGGGGAAAACAATGAGCAGTTCTTC. The encoded protein is CASSFPWSSGENNEQFF. The full variable domain, with the rest looked up from reference TRBV5-6 and TRBJ2-1, is DAGVTQSPTHLIKTRGQQVTLRCSPKSGHDTVSWYQQALGQGPQFIFQYYEEEERQRGNFPDRFSGHQFPNYSSELNVNALLLGDSALYLCASSFPWSSGENNEQFFGPGTRLTVL.

This clonotype was observed at least ten times. The gene calls are TRBV7-9 and TRBJ2-7, with a tentative D call TRBD1 (6 bases). Germline CDR1 SEHNR, CDR2 FQNEAQ (reference sequence). The ends were cut back, 4 bases at V and 0 bases at J, with 10 bases in the middle. This CDR3 region has 14 residues. The CDR3 DNA reads TGTGCCAGCAGCTATCAGGGGAGCTCCTACGAGCAGTACTTC. This translates into CASSYQGSSYEQYF.

J is TRBJ1-3 and V is TRBV5-1; D remains unclear. CDR1 and CDR2 (germline): SGHRS, YFSETQ. V lost 0 bases and J 0 bases, leaving 10 bases between the germline ends. The CDR3 covers 16 residues. CDR3 amino acids: CASSLGGSASGNTIYF. DNA for the CDR3: TGCGCCAGCAGCTTGGGGGGATCAGCCTCTGGAAACACCATATATTTT.

This clonotype has just a few counts. The V and J genes are TRBV19 and TRBJ1-1; D unclear. The CDR3 spans 11 residues. Germline CDR1 is LNHDA and CDR2 is SQIVND (reference sequence). V was cut by 5 bases and J by 3 bases, with 4 bases left in between. CDR3 sequence (DNA): TGTGCCAGTAGTTTTCACACTGAAGCTTTCTTT. Translated: CASSFHTEAFF.

This rearrangement joins TRBV7-9 to TRBJ2-7, with 9 bases that match TRBD1. The germline V gene has CDR1 SEHNR and CDR2 FQNEAQ (reference sequence). This CDR3 spans 15 amino acids. The V gene end was trimmed by 5 bases and the J gene end by 1 base; junction bases not matched to a gene: 6. Written as DNA, the CDR3 is TGTGCCAGCAGCCCGGACAGGGGCCCATCCTACGAGCAGTACTTC. It translates to CASSPDRGPSYEQYF.

The chain recombines TRBV29-1 with TRBJ1-1; TRBD1 agrees at 7 bases. J gave up 5 bases and V 5 bases, and 2 bases lay outside the gene matches. There are 11 residues in the CDR3. Germline V gene lookup returns CDR1 SQVTM and CDR2 ANQGSEA. CDR3 sequence (DNA): TGCAGCGTTCAGGGGGGGACTGAAGCTTTCTTT. It translates to CSVQGGTEAFF.

In this sample, this clonotype turned up a few times. The V gene is TRBV6-6, the J gene TRBJ1-1, with 7 bases identical to TRBD1. CDR1 MNHNY and CDR2 SVGAGI come from the germline V gene (reference sequence). The CDR3 has 14 residues. V lost 7 bases to trimming and J lost 1 base; unmatched junction nucleotides: 6. Here the CDR3 reads CASTAGTANTEAFF. The DNA for the CDR3 is TGTGCCAGCACCGCCGGGACAGCGAACACTGAAGCTTTCTTT.

The chain combines TRBV7-9 with TRBJ1-1, with TRBD1 as a possible D gene (5 bases). Germline CDR1 is SEHNR and CDR2 is FQNEAQ (reference sequence). The CDR3 is 14 amino acids. Trimming removed 2 bases at V and 11 bases at J, with 18 bases between. For the CDR3, the DNA is TGTGCCAGCAGCTTATCTGGGACGGGAAGTCCGGCTTTCTTT. The encoded protein is CASSLSGTGSPAFF.

This clonotype has more than one count but fewer than ten. The rearrangement links TRBV3-1 to TRBJ1-1; 7 nucleotides align to TRBD1. J was trimmed by 10 bases and V by 4 bases; bases with no gene match: 15. The CDR3 totals 15 residues. CDR1 is LGHDT, CDR2 YNNKEL, per germline (reference sequence). CDR3 residues: CASSPYLRGGTAAFF. DNA for the CDR3: TGTGCCAGCAGCCCGTACCTCAGGGGGGGAACAGCAGCTTTCTTT.

This clonotype showed up just a few times. The V and J genes are TRBV9 and TRBJ1-2; TRBD1 matches 9 bases. Trimming removed 3 bases from V and 3 bases from J; junction bases left unmatched: 3. This CDR3 is 14 amino acids long. Germline V gene lookup returns CDR1 SGDLS and CDR2 YYNGEE. CDR3 region: CASSGGQGHYGYTF. CDR3 nucleotide sequence: TGTGCCAGCAGCGGGGGACAGGGCCACTATGGCTACACCTTC.

The V call is TRBV4-1, the J call TRBJ2-3; 7 positions match TRBD2. Germline CDR1 is MGHRA and CDR2 is YSYEKL. The CDR3 consists of 18 residues. Trimming at V came to 0 bases and at J to 5 bases, leaving 14 bases not matched to a gene. CDR3 in amino acids: CASSQDQVASGLGDTQYF. CDR3 sequence (DNA): TGCGCCAGCAGCCAAGATCAGGTTGCTAGCGGTTTGGGAGATACGCAGTATTTT.

The chain recombines TRBV7-8 with TRBJ2-1, with D unresolved. The V and J ends lost 7 bases and 7 bases respectively, with 8 bases between them. The germline V gene encodes CDR1 SGHVS and CDR2 FQNEAQ. The CDR3 loop spans 11 amino acids. CDR3 region: CASKLVNEQFF. CDR3 bases: TGTGCCAGCAAACTGGTGAATGAGCAGTTCTTC.

This clonotype was seen more than once but under ten times. V is TRBV7-9 and J is TRBJ2-7; the D gene is possibly TRBD2 (6 bases). The CDR3 loop spans 13 amino acids. Trimming left V 6 bases short and J 11 bases short, with 20 bases between. Germline CDR1 is SEHNR and CDR2 is FQNEAQ (reference sequence). The CDR3 spells CASRYADTGVEYF. CDR3 bases: TGTGCCAGCAGATACGCCGACACGGGGGTGGAGTACTTC.

The V gene is TRBV15, the J gene TRBJ1-2, with 8 bases lining up with TRBD1. The ends lost 4 bases at V and 3 bases at J; junction bases unmatched: 7. The CDR3 is made up of 15 amino acids. The germline CDR1 and CDR2 sequences are LNHNV and YYDKDF (reference sequence). The CDR3 DNA follows: TGTGCCACCAGCACCAAGACAGGGGTCGACTATGGCTACACCTTC. This encodes CATSTKTGVDYGYTF.

The chain combines TRBV27 with TRBJ2-7; D unclear. This CDR3 spans 12 amino acids. Germline assignment: CDR1 MNHEY and CDR2 SMNVEV (reference sequence). Trimming shortened V by 7 bases and J by 5 bases, and 12 bases separated the two germline ends. The DNA for the CDR3 is TGTGCCAGCACGGGCAGCAGACACGAGCAGTACTTC. It encodes CASTGSRHEQYF.

V usage is TRBV5-5 and J usage is TRBJ2-7, with D possibly TRBD2 on 5 matching bases. V lost 1 base and J 0 bases, leaving 11 bases between the germline ends. Germline values: CDR1 SGHKS, CDR2 YYEKEE (reference sequence). The CDR3 sequence is 15 residues long. CDR3: CASSLREGSSYEQYF. The CDR3 nucleotides are TGTGCCAGCAGCTTGAGGGAAGGGAGCTCCTACGAGCAGTACTTC.

This clonotype was picked up a small number of times. The chain carries TRBV12-3 or TRBV12-4 and TRBJ2-3; TRBD2 aligns across 10 bases. The length of the CDR3 is 15 residues. Losses at the gene ends were 3 bases for V and 8 bases for J; bases not matched to a gene: 8. CDR3 nucleotides: TGTGCCAGCAGTTTGATCAGCGGGAGGGACGGTACGCAGTATTTT. Its translation: CASSLISGRDGTQYF.

The rearrangement joins TRBV25-1 to TRBJ2-1; 7 bases are shared with TRBD1. This CDR3 has 14 residues. Germline CDR1 reads MGHDK; CDR2 reads SYGVNS. V lost 6 bases, J lost 6 bases, and 8 bases stayed unmatched. As DNA, the CDR3 is TGTGCCAGCAGGGAGACAGGGCTGGGCAATGAGCAGTTCTTC. It translates to CASRETGLGNEQFF.

This clonotype showed up just a few times. J is TRBJ1-1 and V is TRBV7-9; possible D gene TRBD1, 6 bases. Germline V gene sequence: CDR1 SEHNR, CDR2 FQNEAQ (reference sequence). The CDR3 covers 14 residues. Trimming pared 3 bases from V and 5 bases from J, leaving 13 bases between. CDR3 coding DNA: TGTGCCAGCAGCTTCCAGGGGAGTGGAACTGAAGCTTTCTTT. It specifies CASSFQGSGTEAFF.

J is TRBJ1-1 and V is TRBV7-9, with TRBD1 as a possible D gene (6 bases). Germline assignment: CDR1 SEHNR and CDR2 FQNEAQ (reference sequence). Trimming pared 1 base from V and 0 bases from J, leaving 9 bases between. This CDR3 has 15 amino acids. The CDR3 loop is CASSLVTGMNTEAFF. In nucleotides, the CDR3 is TGTGCCAGCAGCTTAGTTACAGGGATGAACACTGAAGCTTTCTTT. The full variable domain, rest sourced from reference TRBV7-9 and TRBJ1-1, is DTGVSQNPRHKITKRGQNVTFRCDPISEHNRLYWYRQTLGQGPEFLTYFQNEAQLEKSRLLSDRFSAERPKGSFSTLEIQRTEQGDSAMYLCASSLVTGMNTEAFFGQGTRLTVV.

This clonotype was seen a few times. This rearrangement joins TRBV6-6 to TRBJ1-5; 7 positions agree with TRBD1. The V gene end was trimmed by 0 bases and the J gene end by 5 bases; junction bases not matched to a gene: 4. CDR1 MNHNY and CDR2 SVGAGI come from the germline V gene (reference sequence). This CDR3 is built from 15 residues. The CDR3 bases are TGTGCCAGCAGTTACTCGAGGACAGGCGATCAGCCCCAGCATTTT. Translation: CASSYSRTGDQPQHF.